One TCR beta chain is described in this entry. Its antigen is unknown. Base quality data are lacking; no much larger clone is found one base away. These data belong to a study of cytomegalovirus exposure and HLA in healthy donors listed by TCRdb under 2017. In the study overall: The roughly 650 repertoires of the first cohort and the approximately 130 validation repertoires were produced on the same platform, according to a later analysis. To predict cytomegalovirus infection status, the study combined high-throughput TCR immunosequencing, statistical association of individual TCRs with disease status, and machine learning. Besides the first cohort of around 670 subjects, a separate validation cohort made up of 120 different subjects was used. The aim of the study was to test whether cataloging public T cell receptors could identify signatures of past pathogen exposure.

The library was built by means of the immunoSEQ multiplex PCR assay. Per the source publication's procedure: A statistical classification framework was built for diagnosing cytomegalovirus status from the catalog of TCR beta chain sequences. Entries here come from immuneACCESS through TCRdb and include only in-frame sequences with V and J called. Some clones fail to appear in such tables; in the studies checked, an unresolved V gene covers under half of the shortfall, and the cause of the remainder is unknown. That table gives V, J and clone size, and the DNA gave D and trimming. The sample yields around 300,000 clones; roughly 90% were counted once. The top ten clones comprise approximately 0.94% of the sample. Overall results and qualifications from the work: The authors suggested that the approach could potentially be extended to other disease states and immunological phenotypes. In both the original and validation cohorts, the classifier was reported to diagnose cytomegalovirus status with high specificity and sensitivity. Three of the identified cytomegalovirus-associated TCR beta chains were confirmed in vitro to be specific for cytomegalovirus antigens. In the study, 150 to 200 TCR beta chains were listed as associated with cytomegalovirus. In a later analysis, TCRs clustered in the first cohort were found to also tend to co-occur in the roughly 120 validation repertoires, with approximately 93% of cluster scores above 0. A later analysis had no HLA typing for the validation cohort, so co-occurrence there was scored across all 130 or so repertoires. Most TCR sequences were observed very rarely across donors, whereas some public TCRs were present in many individuals.

The donors were included in the validation cohort of over a hundred subjects, a group kept apart from the roughly 700-subject first cohort. The sequencing input was PBMCs. This receptor was obtained from a woman aged 18-29 years in good health and CMV-seronegative.

The DNA sequence is given as TGTGCCAGCCGAGCCGACAGGGGCTATGGCTACACCTTC. Translated, this is CASRADRGYGYTF. Recombination joined TRBV10-3 with TRBJ1-2, with 8 junctional bases fitting TRBD1. CDR1 is given as ENHRY and CDR2 as SYGVKD, both from the germline V gene. The V end gives up 10 bases and the J end 4 bases, leaving 8 bases in the junction not matched to a gene. The CDR3 measures 13 amino acids from cysteine to phenylalanine. The retained sequence is limited to the CDR3, 39 bases, with the frame set at the first base.